This T cell receptor beta chain was documented in a study of T cells after yellow fever vaccination. Study-level points and caveats: Compared with primary, the secondary response was weaker and peaked at day 5, not 15. Abundant bulk-population clonotypes could contaminate the FACS-sorted repertoires. Although most clonotypes did not, a small share appeared in both CD4 and CD8 compartments.

The germline V gene has CDR1 DFQATT and CDR2 SNEGSKA (reference sequence). V shed 3 bases and J shed 5 bases, with 8 bases lying between them. This CDR3 comprises 12 residues. Template switching with 5'RACE generated the TCR cDNA and added a universal primer site and UMIs. TCRdb reprocessed the 5' RACE reads via MiXCR and lists one record per CDR3 protein. The sample lists hundreds of thousands of distinct CDR3 sequences; roughly a sixth were seen once. This clonotype appeared a few times. Its antigen remains unidentified. The chain is built from TRBV20-1 and TRBJ2-1; the D is unclear. This sample comprised PBMCs, obtained before the yellow fever booster vaccination. This receptor was identified in a man aged 18-30 years who received the YFV17D yellow fever vaccine. This CDR3 reads CSASTTNNEQFF. CDR3 sequence (DNA): TGCAGTGCTAGTACTACCAACAATGAGCAGTTCTTC.